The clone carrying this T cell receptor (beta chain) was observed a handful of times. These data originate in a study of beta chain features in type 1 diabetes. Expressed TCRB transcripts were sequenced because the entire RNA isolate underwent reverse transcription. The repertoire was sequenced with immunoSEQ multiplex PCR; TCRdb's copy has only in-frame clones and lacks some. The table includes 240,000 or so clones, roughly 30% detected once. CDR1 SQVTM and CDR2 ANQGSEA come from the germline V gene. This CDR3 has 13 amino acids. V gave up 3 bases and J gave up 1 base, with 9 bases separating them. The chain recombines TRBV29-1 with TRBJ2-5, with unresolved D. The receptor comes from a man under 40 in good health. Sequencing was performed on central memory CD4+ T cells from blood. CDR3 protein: CSVEGNLQETQYF. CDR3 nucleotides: TGCAGCGTTGAGGGAAACCTCCAAGAGACCCAGTACTTC. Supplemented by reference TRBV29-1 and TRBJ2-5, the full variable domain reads SAVISQKPSRDICQRGTSLTIQCQVDSQVTMMFWYRQQPGQSLTLIATANQGSEATYESGFVIDKFPISRPNLTFSTLTVSNMSPEDSSIYLCSVEGNLQETQYFGPGTRLLVL.